This record concerns one TCR beta chain sequence. Its antigen is undetermined. One junction end does not reproduce the germline sequence, and a read error may be involved. Germline V gene lookup returns CDR1 SGHTA and CDR2 FQGNSA. CDR3 length equals 15 residues. The data stem from a study of cytomegalovirus exposure and HLA in healthy donors. A multiplex PCR was run with 60 Vbeta primers and 13 Jbeta primers. The assay was immunoSEQ multiplex PCR, and TCRdb's table has in-frame clones only and misses some. The sample yields 90,000 to 120,000 clones, 50% to 70% seen once. Study-wide results and limits: In a later analysis, at a false discovery rate of 0.05, 16,951 TCR beta sequences matched HLA alleles. Data from an earlier analysis indicated that most TCR beta V segments were productive either about 87% or about 30% of the time.

V gene TRBV7-2 combines with J gene TRBJ2-1; D is perhaps TRBD1 (5 bases). The sample was PBMCs. The origin of this receptor is a man aged 30 to 45 in good health and CMV-seropositive. The CDR3 loop is CASRLGVVTGNEQFF. The CDR3 bases are TGTGCCAGCAGGTTAGGGGTAGTCACAGGTAATGAGCAGTTCTTC.